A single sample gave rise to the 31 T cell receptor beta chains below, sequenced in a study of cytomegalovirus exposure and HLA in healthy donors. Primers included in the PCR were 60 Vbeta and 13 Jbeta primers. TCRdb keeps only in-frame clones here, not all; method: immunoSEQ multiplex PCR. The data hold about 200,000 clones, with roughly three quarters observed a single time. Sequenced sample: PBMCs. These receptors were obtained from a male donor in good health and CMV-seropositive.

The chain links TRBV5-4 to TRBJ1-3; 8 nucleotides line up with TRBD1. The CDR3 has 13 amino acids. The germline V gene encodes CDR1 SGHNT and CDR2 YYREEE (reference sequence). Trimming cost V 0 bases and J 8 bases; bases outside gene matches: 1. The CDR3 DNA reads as TGTGCCAGCAGCTTGGACAGGGGGGACACCATATATTTT. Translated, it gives CASSLDRGDTIYF.

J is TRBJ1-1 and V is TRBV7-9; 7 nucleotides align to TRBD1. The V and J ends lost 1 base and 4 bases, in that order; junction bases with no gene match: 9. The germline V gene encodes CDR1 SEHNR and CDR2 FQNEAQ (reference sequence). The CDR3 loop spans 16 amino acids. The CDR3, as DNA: TGTGCCAGCAGCTTAGACAGGGGAAAGTTTGGCACTGAAGCTTTCTTT. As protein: CASSLDRGKFGTEAFF.

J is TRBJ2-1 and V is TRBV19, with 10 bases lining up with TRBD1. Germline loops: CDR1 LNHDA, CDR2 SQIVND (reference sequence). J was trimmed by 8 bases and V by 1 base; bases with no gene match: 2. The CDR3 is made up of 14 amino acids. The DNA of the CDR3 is TGTGCCAGTAGTATAGGACAGGGGGCCGATGAGCAGTTCTTC. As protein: CASSIGQGADEQFF. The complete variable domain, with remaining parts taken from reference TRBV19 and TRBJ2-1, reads DGGITQSPKYLFRKEGQNVTLSCEQNLNHDAMYWYRQDPGQGLRLIYYSQIVNDFQKGDIAEGYSVSREKKESFPLTVTSAQKNPTAFYLCASSIGQGADEQFFGPGTRLTVL.

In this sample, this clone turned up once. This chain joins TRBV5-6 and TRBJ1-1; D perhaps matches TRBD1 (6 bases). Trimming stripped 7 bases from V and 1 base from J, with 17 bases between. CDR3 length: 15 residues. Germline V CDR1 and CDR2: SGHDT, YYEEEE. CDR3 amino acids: CASGWGGRTNTEAFF. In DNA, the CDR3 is TGTGCCAGCGGCTGGGGGGGCAGGACGAACACTGAAGCTTTCTTT.

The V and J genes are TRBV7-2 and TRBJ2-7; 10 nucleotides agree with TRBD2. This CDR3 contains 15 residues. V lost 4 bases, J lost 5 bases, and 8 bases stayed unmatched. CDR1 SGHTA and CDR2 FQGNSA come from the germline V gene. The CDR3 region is CASSSGLAVGDEQYF. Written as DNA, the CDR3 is TGTGCCAGCAGCTCTGGACTAGCGGTAGGGGACGAGCAGTACTTC.

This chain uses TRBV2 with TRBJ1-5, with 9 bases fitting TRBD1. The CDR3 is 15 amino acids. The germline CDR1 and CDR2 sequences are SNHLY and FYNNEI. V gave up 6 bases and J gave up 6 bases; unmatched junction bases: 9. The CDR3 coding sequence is TGTGCCAGCAGGGGGGACAGGGCTTGGAGTCAGCCCCAGCATTTT. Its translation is CASRGDRAWSQPQHF.

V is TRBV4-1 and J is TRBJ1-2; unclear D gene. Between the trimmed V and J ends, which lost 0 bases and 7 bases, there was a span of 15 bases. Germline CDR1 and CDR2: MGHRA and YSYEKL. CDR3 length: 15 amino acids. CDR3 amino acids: CASSQDEESVSGYTF. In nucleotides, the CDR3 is TGCGCCAGCAGCCAAGATGAGGAATCCGTGAGTGGCTACACCTTC.

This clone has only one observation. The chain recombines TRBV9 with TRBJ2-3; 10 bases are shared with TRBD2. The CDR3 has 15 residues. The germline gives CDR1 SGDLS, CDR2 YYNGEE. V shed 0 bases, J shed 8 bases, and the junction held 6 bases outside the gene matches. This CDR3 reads CASSVGSGGATTQYF. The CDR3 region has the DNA TGTGCCAGCAGCGTAGGCAGCGGGGGGGCCACTACGCAGTATTTT.

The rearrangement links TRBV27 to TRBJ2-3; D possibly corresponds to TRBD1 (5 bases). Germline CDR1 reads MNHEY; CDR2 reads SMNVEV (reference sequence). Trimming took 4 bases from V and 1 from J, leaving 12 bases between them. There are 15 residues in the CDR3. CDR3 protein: CASSSLSRGTDTQYF. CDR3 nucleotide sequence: TGTGCCAGCAGTTCGCTGAGCAGGGGCACAGATACGCAGTATTTT.

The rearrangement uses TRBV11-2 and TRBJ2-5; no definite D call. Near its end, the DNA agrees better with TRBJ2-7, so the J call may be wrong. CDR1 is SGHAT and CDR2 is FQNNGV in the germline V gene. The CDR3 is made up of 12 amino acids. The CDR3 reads CASSPHFYEQYF. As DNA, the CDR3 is TGTGCCAGCAGTCCGCATTTCTACGAGCAGTACTTC.

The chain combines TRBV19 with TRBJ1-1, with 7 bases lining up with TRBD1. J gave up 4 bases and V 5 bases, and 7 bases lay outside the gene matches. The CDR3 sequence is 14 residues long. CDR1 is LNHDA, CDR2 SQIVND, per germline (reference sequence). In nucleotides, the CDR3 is TGTGCCAGTAGTGACAGGGTCAAGGGCACTGAAGCTTTCTTT. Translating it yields CASSDRVKGTEAFF.

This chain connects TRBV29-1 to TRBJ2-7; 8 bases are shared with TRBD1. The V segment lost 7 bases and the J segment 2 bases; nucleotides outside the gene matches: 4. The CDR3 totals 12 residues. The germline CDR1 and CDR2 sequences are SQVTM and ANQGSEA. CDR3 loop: CSARDRPYEQYF. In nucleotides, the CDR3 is TGCAGCGCCCGGGACAGGCCCTACGAGCAGTACTTC.

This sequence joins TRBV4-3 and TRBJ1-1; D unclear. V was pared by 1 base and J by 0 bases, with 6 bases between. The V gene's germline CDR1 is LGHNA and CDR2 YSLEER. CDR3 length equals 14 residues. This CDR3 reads CASSQVGVNTEAFF. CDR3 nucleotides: TGCGCCAGCAGCCAAGTAGGAGTGAACACTGAAGCTTTCTTT.

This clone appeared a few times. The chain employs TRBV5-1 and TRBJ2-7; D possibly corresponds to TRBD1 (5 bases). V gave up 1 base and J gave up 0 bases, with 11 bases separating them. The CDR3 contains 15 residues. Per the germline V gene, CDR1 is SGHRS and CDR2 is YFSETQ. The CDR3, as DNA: TGCGCCAGCAGCTTGAAGGGGTGGGACTCCTACGAGCAGTACTTC. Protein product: CASSLKGWDSYEQYF.

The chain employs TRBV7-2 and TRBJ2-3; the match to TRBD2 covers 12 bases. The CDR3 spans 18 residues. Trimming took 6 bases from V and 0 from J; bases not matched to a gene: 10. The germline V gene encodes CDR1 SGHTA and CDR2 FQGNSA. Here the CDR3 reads CASSPTGTSGRSTDTQYF. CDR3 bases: TGTGCCAGCAGTCCTACCGGGACTAGCGGGCGTAGCACAGATACGCAGTATTTT.

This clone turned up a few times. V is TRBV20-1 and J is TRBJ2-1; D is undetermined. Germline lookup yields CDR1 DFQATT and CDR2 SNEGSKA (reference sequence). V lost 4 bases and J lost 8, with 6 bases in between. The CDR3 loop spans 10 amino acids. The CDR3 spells CSAKDDEQFF. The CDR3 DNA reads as TGCAGTGCTAAAGACGATGAGCAGTTCTTC.

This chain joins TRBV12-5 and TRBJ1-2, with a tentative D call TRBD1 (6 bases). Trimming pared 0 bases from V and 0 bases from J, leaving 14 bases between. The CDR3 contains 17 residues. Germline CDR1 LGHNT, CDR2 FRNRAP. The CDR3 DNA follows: TGTGCTAGTGGTTTGGTAGTTCACAGGACAGCTAACTATGGCTACACCTTC. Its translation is CASGLVVHRTANYGYTF.

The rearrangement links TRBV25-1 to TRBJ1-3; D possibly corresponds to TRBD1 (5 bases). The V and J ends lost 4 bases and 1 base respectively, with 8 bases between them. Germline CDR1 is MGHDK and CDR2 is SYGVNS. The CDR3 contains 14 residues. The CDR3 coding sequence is TGTGCCAGCAGTGTTGGGACTTCTGGAAACACCATATATTTT. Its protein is CASSVGTSGNTIYF.

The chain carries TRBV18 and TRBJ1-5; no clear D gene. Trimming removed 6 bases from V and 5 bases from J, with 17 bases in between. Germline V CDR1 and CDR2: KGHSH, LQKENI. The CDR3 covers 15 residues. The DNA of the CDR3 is TGTGCCAGCTCCCCCACGGGGTCCTGGGATCAGCCCCAGCATTTT. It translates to CASSPTGSWDQPQHF.

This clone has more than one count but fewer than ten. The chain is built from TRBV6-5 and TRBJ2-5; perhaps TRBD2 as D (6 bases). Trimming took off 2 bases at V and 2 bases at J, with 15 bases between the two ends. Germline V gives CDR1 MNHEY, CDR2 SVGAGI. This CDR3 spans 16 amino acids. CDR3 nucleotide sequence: TGTGCCAGCAGTTACGCGTGGGCGGGGAGTCAAGAGACCCAGTACTTC. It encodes CASSYAWAGSQETQYF.

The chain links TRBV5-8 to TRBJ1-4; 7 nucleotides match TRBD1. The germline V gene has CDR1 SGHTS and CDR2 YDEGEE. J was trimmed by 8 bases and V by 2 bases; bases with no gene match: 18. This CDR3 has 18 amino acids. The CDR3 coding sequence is TGTGCCAGCAGCTTTGGGATACGACAGGGTCTAATGGGGGAAAAACTGTTTTTT. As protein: CASSFGIRQGLMGEKLFF.

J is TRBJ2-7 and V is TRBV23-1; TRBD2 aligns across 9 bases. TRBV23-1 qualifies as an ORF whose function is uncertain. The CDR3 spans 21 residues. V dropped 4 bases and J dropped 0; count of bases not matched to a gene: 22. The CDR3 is CASSPTDSGFQVSGSSYEQYF. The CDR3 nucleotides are TGCGCCAGCAGTCCTACGGACAGTGGCTTTCAGGTTAGCGGGAGCTCCTACGAGCAGTACTTC.

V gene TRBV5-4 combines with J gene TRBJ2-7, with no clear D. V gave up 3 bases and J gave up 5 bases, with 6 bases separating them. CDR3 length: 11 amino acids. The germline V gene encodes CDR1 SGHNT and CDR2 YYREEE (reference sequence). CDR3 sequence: CASSSYNEQYF. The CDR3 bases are TGTGCCAGCAGCTCTTACAACGAGCAGTACTTC.

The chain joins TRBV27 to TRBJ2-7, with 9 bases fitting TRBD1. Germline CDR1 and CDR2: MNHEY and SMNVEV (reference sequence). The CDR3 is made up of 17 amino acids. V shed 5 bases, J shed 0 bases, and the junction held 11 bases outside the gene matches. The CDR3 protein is CASSPIGTGKNSYEQYF. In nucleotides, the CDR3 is TGTGCCAGCAGTCCAATAGGGACAGGGAAAAACTCCTACGAGCAGTACTTC.

The CDR3 spells CASSLTSGGPDTQYF. CDR3 DNA: TGTGCCAGCAGTCTCACTAGCGGGGGGCCGGATACGCAGTATTTT. This chain joins TRBV27 and TRBJ2-3, with 12 bases that match TRBD2. The CDR3 covers 15 residues. Trimming at V came to 5 bases and at J to 6 bases, leaving 6 bases not matched to a gene. Germline V lookup: CDR1 MNHEY, CDR2 SMNVEV (reference sequence).

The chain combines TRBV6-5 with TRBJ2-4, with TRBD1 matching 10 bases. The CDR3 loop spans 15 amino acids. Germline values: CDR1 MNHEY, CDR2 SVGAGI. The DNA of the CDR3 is TGTGCTGTGGACAGGGGGATATGGGCCAAAAACATTCAGTACTTC. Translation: CAVDRGIWAKNIQYF.

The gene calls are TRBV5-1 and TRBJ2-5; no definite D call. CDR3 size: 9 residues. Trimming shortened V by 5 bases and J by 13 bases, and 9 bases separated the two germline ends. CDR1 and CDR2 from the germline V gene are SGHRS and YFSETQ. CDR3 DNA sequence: TGCGCCAGCAGAACTGCACGGTACTTC. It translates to CASRTARYF.

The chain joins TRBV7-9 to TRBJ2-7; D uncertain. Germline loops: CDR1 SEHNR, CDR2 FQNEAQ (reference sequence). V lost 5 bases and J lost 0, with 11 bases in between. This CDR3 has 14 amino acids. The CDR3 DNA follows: TGTGCCAGCAGCCTCAACACGTACTCCTACGAGCAGTACTTC. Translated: CASSLNTYSYEQYF.

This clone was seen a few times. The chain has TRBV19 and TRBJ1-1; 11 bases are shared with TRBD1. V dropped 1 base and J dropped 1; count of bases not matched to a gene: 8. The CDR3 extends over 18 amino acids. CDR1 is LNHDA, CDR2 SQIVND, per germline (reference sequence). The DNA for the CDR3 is TGTGCCAGTAGTATAGGACTGGACAGGGGGCTGTCGAACACTGAAGCTTTCTTT. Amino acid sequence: CASSIGLDRGLSNTEAFF.

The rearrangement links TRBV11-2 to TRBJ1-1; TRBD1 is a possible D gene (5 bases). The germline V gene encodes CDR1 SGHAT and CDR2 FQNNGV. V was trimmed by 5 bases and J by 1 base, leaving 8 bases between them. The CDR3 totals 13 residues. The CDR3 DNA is TGTGCCAGCAGCCTTACAGGGAACACTGAAGCTTTCTTT. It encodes CASSLTGNTEAFF.

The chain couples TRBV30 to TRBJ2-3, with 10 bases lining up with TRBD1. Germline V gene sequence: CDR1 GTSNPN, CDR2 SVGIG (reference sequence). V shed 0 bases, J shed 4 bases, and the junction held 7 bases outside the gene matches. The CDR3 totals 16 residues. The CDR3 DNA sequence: TGTGCCTGGAGTGTAGAGGATGGGACAGGGGCAGATACGCAGTATTTT. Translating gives CAWSVEDGTGADTQYF.